This T cell receptor beta chain was found in a study of T cell responses to AZD1222 COVID-19 vaccine. With regard to this clone: What it binds is unknown.

Here immunoSEQ multiplex PCR was the method, and the copy in TCRdb shows in-frame clones only, minus some. The sample gives 100,000 or so clones, roughly nine tenths of which show up once; about 1.2% is in the top ten. Points from the study as a whole: Seropositive at baseline were only a handful of AZD1222 recipients.

The TCR comes from an adult in good health. The sample here was peripheral blood, taken on day 0 of AZD1222 vaccination.

CDR3 bases: TGCGCCAGCAGCACGGGACTTACGAATCAGCCCCAGCATTTT. It codes for CASSTGLTNQPQHF. The V call is TRBV4-3, the J call TRBJ1-5, with D perhaps TRBD1 (5 bases). The CDR3 has 14 amino acids. Germline V gene data show CDR1 as LGHNA and CDR2 as YSLEER. Trimming took 5 bases from V and 4 from J, leaving 12 bases between them.